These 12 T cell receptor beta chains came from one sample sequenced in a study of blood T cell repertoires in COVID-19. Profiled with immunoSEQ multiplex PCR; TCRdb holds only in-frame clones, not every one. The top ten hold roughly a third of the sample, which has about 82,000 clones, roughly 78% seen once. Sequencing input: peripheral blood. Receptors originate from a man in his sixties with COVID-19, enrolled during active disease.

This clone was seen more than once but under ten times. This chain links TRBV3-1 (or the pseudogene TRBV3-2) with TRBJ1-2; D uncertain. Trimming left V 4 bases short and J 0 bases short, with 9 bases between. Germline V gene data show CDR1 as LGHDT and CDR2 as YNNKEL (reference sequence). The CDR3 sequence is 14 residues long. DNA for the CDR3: TGTGCCAGCAGCCGACAACCGTCTAACTATGGCTACACCTTC. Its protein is CASSRQPSNYGYTF.

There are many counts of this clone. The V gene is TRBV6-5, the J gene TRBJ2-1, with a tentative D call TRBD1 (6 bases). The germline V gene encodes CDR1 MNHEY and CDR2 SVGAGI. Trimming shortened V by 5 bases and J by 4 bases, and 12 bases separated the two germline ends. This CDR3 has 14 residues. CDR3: CASSPGQDYNEQFF. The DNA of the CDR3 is TGTGCCAGCAGTCCGGGACAAGATTACAATGAGCAGTTCTTC.

DNA of the CDR3: TGTGCCTGGACCCGGGGACAGCCCAATTCACCCCTCCACTTT. This gives the protein CAWTRGQPNSPLHF. The chain joins TRBV30 to TRBJ1-6, with 7 bases identical to TRBD1. The CDR3 contains 14 residues. Unmatched junction bases numbered 7, after V lost 4 bases and J lost 7 bases. Germline loops: CDR1 GTSNPN, CDR2 SVGIG (reference sequence).

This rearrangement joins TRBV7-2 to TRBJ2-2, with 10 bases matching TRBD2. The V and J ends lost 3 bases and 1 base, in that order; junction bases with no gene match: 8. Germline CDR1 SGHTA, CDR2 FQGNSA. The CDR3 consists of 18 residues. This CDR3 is CASSFPSGSLVNTGELFF. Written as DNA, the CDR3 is TGTGCCAGCAGCTTCCCTAGCGGGAGCCTCGTGAACACCGGGGAGCTGTTTTTT.

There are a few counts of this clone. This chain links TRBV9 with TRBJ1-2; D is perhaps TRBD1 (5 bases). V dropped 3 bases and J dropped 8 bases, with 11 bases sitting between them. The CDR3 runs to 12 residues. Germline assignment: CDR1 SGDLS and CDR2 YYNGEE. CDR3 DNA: TGTGCCAGCAGCGCGGGGGTCCGGGGCTACACCTTC. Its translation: CASSAGVRGYTF.

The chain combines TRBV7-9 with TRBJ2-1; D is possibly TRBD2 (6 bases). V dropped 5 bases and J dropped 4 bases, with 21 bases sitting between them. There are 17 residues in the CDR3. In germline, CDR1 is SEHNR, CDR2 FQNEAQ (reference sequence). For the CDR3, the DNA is TGTGCCAGCAGCCCTAGACTAGTCCGACCTAGATACAATGAGCAGTTCTTC. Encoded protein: CASSPRLVRPRYNEQFF.

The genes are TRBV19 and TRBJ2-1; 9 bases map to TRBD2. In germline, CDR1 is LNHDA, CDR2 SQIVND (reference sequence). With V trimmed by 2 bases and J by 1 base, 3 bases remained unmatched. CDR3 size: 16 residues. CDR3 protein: CASSITLAGSYNEQFF. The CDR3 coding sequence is TGTGCCAGTAGTATAACCCTAGCGGGGTCCTACAATGAGCAGTTCTTC.

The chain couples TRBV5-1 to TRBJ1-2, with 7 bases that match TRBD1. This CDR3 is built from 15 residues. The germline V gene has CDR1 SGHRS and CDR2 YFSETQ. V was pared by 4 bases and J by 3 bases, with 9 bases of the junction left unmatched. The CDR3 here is CASSQSWTGDYGYTF. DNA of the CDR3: TGCGCCAGCAGCCAATCCTGGACAGGCGACTATGGCTACACCTTC.

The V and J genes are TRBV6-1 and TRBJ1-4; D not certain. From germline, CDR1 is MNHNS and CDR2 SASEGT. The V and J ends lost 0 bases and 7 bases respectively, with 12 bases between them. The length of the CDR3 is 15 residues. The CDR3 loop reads CASSEASTRSEKLFF. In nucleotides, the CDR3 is TGTGCCAGCAGTGAAGCCTCAACTAGAAGTGAAAAACTGTTTTTT.

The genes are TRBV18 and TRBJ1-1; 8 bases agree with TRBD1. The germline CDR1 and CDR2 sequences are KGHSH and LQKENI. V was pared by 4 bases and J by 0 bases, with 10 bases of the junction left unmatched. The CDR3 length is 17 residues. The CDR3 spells CASSLFDRGGMNTEAFF. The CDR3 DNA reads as TGTGCCAGCTCACTCTTCGACAGGGGCGGCATGAACACTGAAGCTTTCTTT.

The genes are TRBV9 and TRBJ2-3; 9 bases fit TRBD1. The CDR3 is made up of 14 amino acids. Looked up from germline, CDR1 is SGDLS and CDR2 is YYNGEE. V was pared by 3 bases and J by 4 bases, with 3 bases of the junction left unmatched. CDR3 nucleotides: TGTGCCAGCAGCGACAGGGGGCAGTCAGATACGCAGTATTTT. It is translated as CASSDRGQSDTQYF.

CDR3 region: CASSAPAGGLYEQYF. In DNA, the CDR3 is TGTGCCAGCAGCGCCCCCGCGGGGGGACTCTACGAGCAGTACTTC. The chain links TRBV7-6 to TRBJ2-7, with 8 nucleotides matching TRBD2. With V trimmed by 5 bases and J by 3 bases, 9 bases remained unmatched. Germline assignment: CDR1 SGHVS and CDR2 FNYEAQ. CDR3 length: 15 residues.